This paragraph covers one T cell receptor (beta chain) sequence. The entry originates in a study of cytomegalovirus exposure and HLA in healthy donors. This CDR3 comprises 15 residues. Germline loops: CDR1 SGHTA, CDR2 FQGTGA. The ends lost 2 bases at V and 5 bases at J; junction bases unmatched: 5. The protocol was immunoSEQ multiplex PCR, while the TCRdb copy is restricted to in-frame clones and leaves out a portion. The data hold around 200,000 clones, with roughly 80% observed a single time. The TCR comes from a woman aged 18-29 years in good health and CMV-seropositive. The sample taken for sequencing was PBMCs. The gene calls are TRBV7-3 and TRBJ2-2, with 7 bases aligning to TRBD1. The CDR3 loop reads CASSLLVRGTGELFF. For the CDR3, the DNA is TGTGCCAGCAGCTTACTGGTCAGGGGGACCGGGGAGCTGTTTTTT.